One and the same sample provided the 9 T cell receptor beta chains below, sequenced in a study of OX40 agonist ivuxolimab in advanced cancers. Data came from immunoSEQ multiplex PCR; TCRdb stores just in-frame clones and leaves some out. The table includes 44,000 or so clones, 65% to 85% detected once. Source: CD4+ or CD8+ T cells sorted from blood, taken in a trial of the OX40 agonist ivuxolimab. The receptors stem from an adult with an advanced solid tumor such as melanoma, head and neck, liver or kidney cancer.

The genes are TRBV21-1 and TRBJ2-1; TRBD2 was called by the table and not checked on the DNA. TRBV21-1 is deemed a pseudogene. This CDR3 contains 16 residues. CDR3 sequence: CASSKGPGLAPNEQFF. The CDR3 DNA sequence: TGTGCCAGCAGCAAAGGACCGGGACTAGCCCCCAATGAGCAGTTCTTC.

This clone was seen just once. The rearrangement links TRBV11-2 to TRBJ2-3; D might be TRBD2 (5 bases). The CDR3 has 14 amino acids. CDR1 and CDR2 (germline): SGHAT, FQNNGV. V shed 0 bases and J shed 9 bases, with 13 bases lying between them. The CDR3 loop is CASSLDLILETQYF. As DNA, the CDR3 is TGTGCCAGCAGCTTAGATCTTATACTAGAGACGCAGTATTTT.

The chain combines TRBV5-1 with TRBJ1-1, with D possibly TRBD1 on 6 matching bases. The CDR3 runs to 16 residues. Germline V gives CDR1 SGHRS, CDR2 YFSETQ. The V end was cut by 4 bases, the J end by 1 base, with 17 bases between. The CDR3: CASSPGQVITNTEAFF. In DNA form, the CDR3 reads TGCGCCAGCAGCCCGGGACAAGTCATTACGAACACTGAAGCTTTCTTT.

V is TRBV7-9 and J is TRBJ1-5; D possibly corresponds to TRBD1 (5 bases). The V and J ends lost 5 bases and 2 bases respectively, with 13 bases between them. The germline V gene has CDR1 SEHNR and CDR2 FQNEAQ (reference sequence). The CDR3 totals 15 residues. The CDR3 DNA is TGTGCCAGCAGCCGTACAGACAGCCGCAATCAGCCCCAGCATTTT. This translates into CASSRTDSRNQPQHF.

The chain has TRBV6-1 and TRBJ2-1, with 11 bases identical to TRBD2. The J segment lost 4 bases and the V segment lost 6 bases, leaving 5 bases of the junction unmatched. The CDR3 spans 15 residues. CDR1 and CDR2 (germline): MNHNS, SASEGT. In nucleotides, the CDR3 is TGTGCCAGCAGGACCCGACTAGCGGGATACAATGAGCAGTTCTTC. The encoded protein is CASRTRLAGYNEQFF.

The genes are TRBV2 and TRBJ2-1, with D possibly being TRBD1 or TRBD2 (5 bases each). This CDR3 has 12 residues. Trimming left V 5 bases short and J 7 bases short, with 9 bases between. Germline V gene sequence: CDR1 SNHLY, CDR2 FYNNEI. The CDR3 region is CASSMGRNEQFF. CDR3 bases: TGTGCCAGCAGTATGGGACGGAATGAGCAGTTCTTC. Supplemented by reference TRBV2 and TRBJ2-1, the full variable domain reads EPEVTQTPSHQVTQMGQEVILRCVPISNHLYFYWYRQILGQKVEFLVSFYNNEISEKSEIFDDQFSVERPDGSNFTLKIRSTKLEDSAMYFCASSMGRNEQFFGPGTRLTVL.

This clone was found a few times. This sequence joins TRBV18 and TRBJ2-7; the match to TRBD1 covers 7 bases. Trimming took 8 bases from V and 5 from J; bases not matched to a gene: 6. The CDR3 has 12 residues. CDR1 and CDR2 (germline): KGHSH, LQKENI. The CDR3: CASEKGGDEQYF. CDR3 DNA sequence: TGTGCCAGCGAGAAAGGGGGCGACGAGCAGTACTTC.

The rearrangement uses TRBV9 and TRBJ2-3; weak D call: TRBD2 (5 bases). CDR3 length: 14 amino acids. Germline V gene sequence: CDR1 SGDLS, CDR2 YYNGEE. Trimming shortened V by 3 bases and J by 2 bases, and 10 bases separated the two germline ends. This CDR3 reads CASSAVDSTDTQYF. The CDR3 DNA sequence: TGTGCCAGCAGCGCTGTGGACTCCACAGATACGCAGTATTTT.

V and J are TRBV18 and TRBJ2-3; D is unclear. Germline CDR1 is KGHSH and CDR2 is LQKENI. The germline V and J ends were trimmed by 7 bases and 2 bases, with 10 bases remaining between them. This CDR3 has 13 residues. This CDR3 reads CASCPSLTDTQYF. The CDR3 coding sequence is TGTGCCAGCTGTCCGAGCCTCACAGATACGCAGTATTTT.